Presented here are 26 T cell receptor beta chains from one specimen sequenced in a study of shared clonotypes between healthy human individuals. Profiling relied on immunoSEQ multiplex PCR, and the TCRdb table lists in-frame clones only, not all of them. The profile shows 650,000 to 700,000 clones, about nine tenths of them singletons. Sample: memory CD8+ T cells from PBMCs. Subset meaning: CD45RO+ cells pooled with CCR7-negative TemRA cells. The receptors here all came from a man aged 18 to 35 in good health. Some clones in this sample may be carry-over from other donors' samples.

About this clone: The same CDR3 arises from other DNA sequences in this sample as well. The genes are TRBV6-6 and TRBJ2-7; D remains unclear. Deletions cut 0 bases from V and 7 bases from J, with 4 bases between. The CDR3 is made up of 11 amino acids. Germline CDR1 MNHNY, CDR2 SVGAGI (reference sequence). Here the CDR3 DNA reads TGTGCCAGCAGTTACTCGCGGGAGCAGTACTTC. Translating gives CASSYSREQYF.

CDR3 amino acids: CASSQWTGGSYEQYF. The CDR3 DNA reads as TGCGCCAGCAGCCAATGGACAGGGGGATCCTACGAGCAGTACTTC. The chain employs TRBV4-3 and TRBJ2-7; 10 bases are a match to TRBD1. CDR1 and CDR2 (germline): LGHNA, YSLEER. This CDR3 spans 15 amino acids. With V trimmed by 2 bases and J by 1 base, 2 bases remained unmatched.

The chain employs TRBV28 and TRBJ2-2; D gene uncertain. With 4 bases removed from V and 4 bases from J, the gap between germline ends came to 19 bases. Germline V CDR1 and CDR2: MDHEN, SYDVKM. There are 17 residues in the CDR3. The CDR3 protein is CASSWVSGFRITGELFF. Written as DNA, the CDR3 is TGTGCCAGCAGTTGGGTTTCTGGGTTTCGTATCACCGGGGAGCTGTTTTTT.

A single count supports this clone. This chain connects TRBV14 to TRBJ1-1; D not certain. The CDR3 runs to 15 residues. Germline V gene data show CDR1 as SGHDN and CDR2 as FVKESK. Trimming stripped 4 bases from V and 3 bases from J, with 15 bases between. This chain's CDR3 is CASSPWPVSDTEAFF. CDR3 nucleotides: TGTGCCAGCAGCCCCTGGCCGGTTTCGGACACTGAAGCTTTCTTT.

The chain recombines TRBV19 with TRBJ1-4; D gene unclear. Trimming pared 3 bases from V and 0 bases from J, leaving 11 bases between. The germline CDR1 and CDR2 sequences are LNHDA and SQIVND (reference sequence). This CDR3 is 16 amino acids long. The CDR3 DNA sequence: TGTGCCAGTAGTATCGACAAGTTTGCAACTAATGAAAAACTGTTTTTT. Protein sequence: CASSIDKFATNEKLFF. Based on the CDR3 plus reference TRBV19 and TRBJ1-4, the full variable domain is DGGITQSPKYLFRKEGQNVTLSCEQNLNHDAMYWYRQDPGQGLRLIYYSQIVNDFQKGDIAEGYSVSREKKESFPLTVTSAQKNPTAFYLCASSIDKFATNEKLFFGSGTQLSVL.

The chain joins TRBV12-5 to TRBJ2-1; D is undetermined. The V gene lost 0 bases and the J gene lost 2 bases, with 11 bases spanning the gap. CDR3 size: 16 residues. CDR1 and CDR2 from the germline V gene are LGHNT and FRNRAP. CDR3 nucleotides: TGTGCTAGTGGTTTGGTATTTGGCAGCGCCTACAATGAGCAGTTCTTC. This translates into CASGLVFGSAYNEQFF.

This chain links TRBV9 with TRBJ2-5; D might be TRBD2 (7 bases). The germline V gene encodes CDR1 SGDLS and CDR2 YYNGEE. Trimming pared 6 bases from V and 1 base from J, leaving 16 bases between. The CDR3 is 15 residues long. CDR3 sequence reads: CASTQGGAAQETQYF. CDR3 DNA sequence: TGTGCCAGCACCCAAGGGGGGGCGGCCCAAGAGACCCAGTACTTC.

The gene calls are TRBV19 and TRBJ2-3; D remains unclear. The germline V and J ends were trimmed by 3 bases and 5 bases, with 9 bases remaining between them. Per germline, CDR1 LNHDA and CDR2 SQIVND (reference sequence). The CDR3 is 13 amino acids. Here the CDR3 DNA reads TGTGCCAGTAGTATCATTGAAGGAGATACGCAGTATTTT. It is translated as CASSIIEGDTQYF.

The rearrangement uses TRBV19 and TRBJ2-7; possibly TRBD1 for D (5 bases). Trimming took off 5 bases at V and 6 bases at J, with 11 bases between the two ends. The CDR3 consists of 12 residues. Germline V gene lookup returns CDR1 LNHDA and CDR2 SQIVND (reference sequence). CDR3 loop: CASSYQGSEQYF. As DNA, the CDR3 is TGTGCCAGTAGTTATCAGGGAAGCGAGCAGTACTTC. Full variable domain (missing parts from reference TRBV19 and TRBJ2-7): DGGITQSPKYLFRKEGQNVTLSCEQNLNHDAMYWYRQDPGQGLRLIYYSQIVNDFQKGDIAEGYSVSREKKESFPLTVTSAQKNPTAFYLCASSYQGSEQYFGPGTRLTVT.

This clone has just one count. This sequence joins TRBV10-3 and TRBJ2-7; D call uncertain. Trimming left V 3 bases short and J 3 bases short, with 9 bases between. In germline, CDR1 is ENHRY, CDR2 SYGVKD. The CDR3 extends over 13 amino acids. The CDR3: CAISDLTDYEQYF. The CDR3 nucleotides read TGTGCCATCAGTGATCTCACGGACTACGAGCAGTACTTC.

This chain connects TRBV27 to TRBJ2-3; no reliable D call. V lost 2 bases and J 10 bases, leaving 13 bases between the germline ends. This CDR3 is built from 13 residues. Germline V lookup: CDR1 MNHEY, CDR2 SMNVEV (reference sequence). The CDR3: CASSLDSTGPQYF. CDR3 sequence (DNA): TGTGCCAGCAGTTTAGATAGTACCGGTCCGCAGTATTTT.

This clone was counted a single time. CDR3 coding DNA: TGTGCCAGCAGCTTGGTGGGACTCCCATCCGAGCAGTACTTC. It codes for CASSLVGLPSEQYF. The rearrangement uses TRBV5-8 and TRBJ2-7; D possibly corresponds to TRBD2 (6 bases). Trimming pared 0 bases from V and 6 bases from J, leaving 13 bases between. Germline CDR1 SGHTS, CDR2 YDEGEE. The CDR3 consists of 14 residues.

V gene TRBV28 combines with J gene TRBJ2-2; D uncertain. V lost 8 bases and J 3 bases, leaving 16 bases between the germline ends. This CDR3 region has 15 residues. The germline V gene encodes CDR1 MDHEN and CDR2 SYDVKM. CDR3 sequence (DNA): TGTGCCAGCTCGAGGCTCCTAACCTACACCGGGGAGCTGTTTTTT. Translation: CASSRLLTYTGELFF.

This chain joins TRBV14 and TRBJ2-2; TRBD2 aligns across 8 bases. Germline CDR1 is SGHDN and CDR2 is FVKESK. The ends lost 1 base at V and 7 bases at J; junction bases unmatched: 8. This CDR3 is built from 16 residues. CDR3 nucleotides: TGTGCCAGCAGCCAAGTAGGCGGGAGGTCGAACGGGGAGCTGTTTTTT. It codes for CASSQVGGRSNGELFF.

As to this clone: Given the absence of the conserved phenylalanine or tryptophan at the CDR3 end, a read error is likely. CDR3 residues: CSVEARGHYNYEQYL. The CDR3 DNA is TGCAGCGTTGAAGCTAGGGGACACTATAACTACGAGCAGTACCTC. This chain joins TRBV29-1 and TRBJ2-7, with TRBD1 as a possible D gene (6 bases). V dropped 1 base and J dropped 3 bases, with 16 bases sitting between them. The CDR3 runs to 15 residues. Germline V gene lookup returns CDR1 SQVTM and CDR2 ANQGSEA.

DNA of the CDR3: TGTGCCAGCAACTTCGGGGGGCGACCCTACGAGCAGTACTTC. Residues: CASNFGGRPYEQYF. The chain carries TRBV7-9 and TRBJ2-7, with a weak D call TRBD2 (7 bases). The V gene's germline CDR1 is SEHNR and CDR2 FQNEAQ (reference sequence). V gave up 7 bases and J gave up 2 bases, with 15 bases separating them. The CDR3 consists of 14 residues.

This chain links TRBV10-2 with TRBJ1-1; TRBD1 is a possible D gene (6 bases). The V and J ends lost 6 bases and 4 bases respectively, with 18 bases between them. CDR1 is WSHSY, CDR2 SAAADI, per germline. The CDR3 runs to 15 residues. The CDR3 coding sequence is TGCGCCAGCAGGGGAGGGGGGACTCTAAGCACTGAAGCTTTCTTT. Amino acid sequence: CASRGGGTLSTEAFF.

The genes are TRBV16 and TRBJ1-2, with a tentative D call TRBD1 (5 bases). Trimming took off 0 bases at V and 0 bases at J, with 20 bases between the two ends. This CDR3 spans 19 amino acids. Germline CDR1 KGHSY, CDR2 FQNENV. The CDR3, as DNA: TGTGCCAGCAGCCAATCAGGGAAAGGGAGCCAGGGACCTAACTATGGCTACACCTTC. Protein: CASSQSGKGSQGPNYGYTF.

V gene TRBV5-1 combines with J gene TRBJ2-2; D is unresolved. V was shortened by 2 bases and J by 1 base, with 15 bases between the two germline ends. Per the germline V gene, CDR1 is SGHRS and CDR2 is YFSETQ. This CDR3 is built from 17 residues. In DNA form, the CDR3 reads TGCGCCAGCAGCTTAAGGTTTGAGGTGATGAACACCGGGGAGCTGTTTTTT. It translates to CASSLRFEVMNTGELFF. The complete variable domain, with remaining parts taken from reference TRBV5-1 and TRBJ2-2, reads KAGVTQTPRYLIKTRGQQVTLSCSPISGHRSVSWYQQTPGQGLQFLFEYFSETQRNKGNFPGRFSGRQFSNSRSEMNVSTLELGDSALYLCASSLRFEVMNTGELFFGEGSRLTVL.

V gene TRBV19 combines with J gene TRBJ2-6; no reliable D call. There are 15 residues in the CDR3. Germline V gene data show CDR1 as LNHDA and CDR2 as SQIVND (reference sequence). Deletions cut 3 bases from V and 0 bases from J, with 6 bases between. In DNA, the CDR3 is TGTGCCAGTAGTATTTGGGCCTCTGGGGCCAACGTCCTGACTTTC. Amino acids: CASSIWASGANVLTF.

The rearrangement uses TRBV28 and TRBJ2-1; D is perhaps TRBD1 (5 bases). Germline loops: CDR1 MDHEN, CDR2 SYDVKM. Trimming stripped 2 bases from V and 0 bases from J, with 14 bases between. The CDR3 has 17 amino acids. The CDR3 region is CASSLGRAPYSYNEQFF. CDR3 DNA sequence: TGTGCCAGCAGTTTAGGCAGGGCCCCTTACTCCTACAATGAGCAGTTCTTC.

The chain employs TRBV28 and TRBJ2-5; perhaps TRBD2 as D (5 bases). Trimming pared 3 bases from V and 5 bases from J, leaving 13 bases between. Germline CDR1 and CDR2: MDHEN and SYDVKM. This CDR3 region has 14 residues. CDR3 residues: CASSLGRAGETQYF. The CDR3 DNA follows: TGTGCCAGCAGTTTGGGGAGAGCCGGTGAGACCCAGTACTTC.

This chain links TRBV7-9 with TRBJ2-7; D is perhaps TRBD2 (6 bases). The germline gives CDR1 SEHNR, CDR2 FQNEAQ (reference sequence). Trimming removed 10 bases from V and 2 bases from J, with 12 bases in between. This CDR3 has 12 amino acids. The CDR3 DNA reads as TGTGCCACCCAATGGGGGGCCTACGAGCAGTACTTC. Protein product: CATQWGAYEQYF.

The CDR3 coding sequence is TGTGCCAGCAGCTTGTCTATGGACAGCCAACCCCGGAACCCCTACGAGCAGTACTTC. Protein: CASSLSMDSQPRNPYEQYF. The chain couples TRBV7-9 to TRBJ2-7; TRBD1 might be the D (6 bases). Germline V CDR1 and CDR2: SEHNR, FQNEAQ (reference sequence). There are 19 residues in the CDR3. V was cut by 3 bases and J by 2 bases, with 26 bases left in between.

Ten or more counts support this clone. This chain joins TRBV5-6 and TRBJ2-4; D is possibly TRBD1 or TRBD2 (6 bases each). The V gene's germline CDR1 is SGHDT and CDR2 YYEEEE. The CDR3 covers 13 residues. The V and J ends lost 4 bases and 7 bases respectively, with 12 bases between them. The CDR3 reads CASSKGGRNIQYF. CDR3 bases: TGTGCCAGCAGCAAAGGGGGGAGGAACATTCAGTACTTC.

The chain carries TRBV28 and TRBJ1-5, with TRBD1 as a possible D gene (6 bases). This CDR3 has 14 residues. Trimming shortened V by 7 bases and J by 7 bases, and 17 bases separated the two germline ends. Per the germline V gene, CDR1 is MDHEN and CDR2 is SYDVKM. The CDR3 bases are TGTGCCAGCAACGCCGGACAGATTGTCCAGCCCCAGCATTTT. Residues: CASNAGQIVQPQHF.